This TCR beta chain was sequenced during a study of T cell clonotyping in hematopoietic cell transplantation. Overall study findings and caveats: Recipient TCR diversity dropped after transplant; expanded clonotypes rose from day 30 to 180. Few recipient clonotypes overlapped donors; over 95% were de novo at given depth.

This clone occurred a few times. The antigen remains undetermined. Recipients were bled about 28 days pretransplant and at posttransplant days 30, 100, 180. CDR1 is MGHDK and CDR2 is SYGVNS in the germline V gene. Trimming left V 4 bases short and J 5 bases short, with 11 bases between. The CDR3 runs to 13 residues. Method: immunoSEQ multiplex PCR; TCRdb's copy keeps in-frame clones and lacks some. The sample includes about 10,000 clones, around half of them seen just once. The sequence came from a female patient aged 50 to 60 who had an allogeneic stem cell transplant from an unrelated donor, so the T cells may come from the graft donor. Some clones in this sample may be carry-over from other donors' samples. The chain joins TRBV25-1 to TRBJ1-1; D is undetermined. Sequenced here: peripheral blood mononuclear cells, sampled 100 days after allogeneic stem cell transplant. CDR3 bases: TGTGCCAGCAGTGTGAAGAGAGGGACTGAAGCTTTCTTT. It is translated as CASSVKRGTEAFF.